This record covers a single T cell receptor (beta chain). This CDR3 has 16 residues. V was clipped by 0 bases and J by 1 base; unmatched bases: 2. Germline assignment: CDR1 KGHDR and CDR2 SFDVKD. This sample was taken from a study of T cell responses to AZD1222 COVID-19 vaccine. Generated by immunoSEQ multiplex PCR, the TCRdb table keeps only in-frame clones and is missing some. The table records fewer than 150,000 clones, under 95% of them present only once. V usage is TRBV24-1 and J usage is TRBJ2-3, with 8 bases aligning to TRBD2. This specimen was peripheral blood, taken on day 0 of AZD1222 vaccination. The receptor comes from an adult in good health. CDR3 protein: CATSDLGSGGTDTQYF. The CDR3, as DNA: TGTGCCACCAGTGATTTGGGTAGCGGGGGCACAGATACGCAGTATTTT.